These 4 T cell receptor beta chains originate from one sample sequenced in a study of blood T cell repertoires in COVID-19. The assay was immunoSEQ multiplex PCR, and TCRdb's table has in-frame clones only and misses some. There are around 700,000 clones in the sample; 70% to 90% occur only once, and 0.2% to 0.3% lies in the top ten. Sequenced input: peripheral blood. The receptor set was obtained from a woman under 30 with acute or convalescent COVID-19.

The table lists this clone with a few counts. J is TRBJ1-6 and V is TRBV7-9, with a tentative D call TRBD1 (5 bases). Trimming took off 0 bases at V and 0 bases at J, with 9 bases between the two ends. Germline CDR1 reads SEHNR; CDR2 reads FQNEAQ (reference sequence). The length of the CDR3 is 17 residues. For the CDR3, the DNA is TGTGCCAGCAGCTTAGCCAGGGTAGGCTCCTATAATTCACCCCTCCACTTT. It translates to CASSLARVGSYNSPLHF.

The chain recombines TRBV3-1 (or the pseudogene TRBV3-2) with TRBJ1-6, with D possibly being TRBD1 (6 bases). Germline V gene data show CDR1 as LGHDT and CDR2 as YNNKEL (reference sequence). V was trimmed by 0 bases and J by 8 bases, leaving 17 bases between them. CDR3 length: 17 amino acids. As DNA, the CDR3 is TGTGCCAGCAGCCAAGATGAAACGGTCCAGGGGCATTCACCCCTCCACTTT. Its protein product is CASSQDETVQGHSPLHF.

This chain joins TRBV7-2 and TRBJ2-7, with 12 nucleotides matching TRBD1. The J segment lost 6 bases and the V segment lost 4 bases, leaving 13 bases of the junction unmatched. The germline V gene encodes CDR1 SGHTA and CDR2 FQGNSA. CDR3 size: 17 residues. The chain's CDR3 is CASSSTTPGQGAREQYF. CDR3 DNA sequence: TGTGCCAGCAGCTCAACAACCCCGGGACAGGGGGCGCGCGAGCAGTACTTC.

The chain recombines TRBV9 with TRBJ1-3; no firm D call. CDR1 and CDR2 (germline): SGDLS, YYNGEE. Trimming stripped 2 bases from V and 6 bases from J, with 6 bases between. The CDR3 is 12 amino acids. The CDR3 loop is CASSVEENTIYF. The CDR3 nucleotides are TGTGCCAGCAGCGTTGAGGAAAACACCATATATTTT.